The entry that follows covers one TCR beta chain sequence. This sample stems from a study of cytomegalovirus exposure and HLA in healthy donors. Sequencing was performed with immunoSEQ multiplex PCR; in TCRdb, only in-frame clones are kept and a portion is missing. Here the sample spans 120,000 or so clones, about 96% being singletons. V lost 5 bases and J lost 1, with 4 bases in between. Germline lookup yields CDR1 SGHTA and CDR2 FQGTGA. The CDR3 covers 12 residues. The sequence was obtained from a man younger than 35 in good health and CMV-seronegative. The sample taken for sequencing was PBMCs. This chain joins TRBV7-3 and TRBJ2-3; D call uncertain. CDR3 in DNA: TGTGCCAGCAGCCCAGGCACAGATACGCAGTATTTT. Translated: CASSPGTDTQYF.